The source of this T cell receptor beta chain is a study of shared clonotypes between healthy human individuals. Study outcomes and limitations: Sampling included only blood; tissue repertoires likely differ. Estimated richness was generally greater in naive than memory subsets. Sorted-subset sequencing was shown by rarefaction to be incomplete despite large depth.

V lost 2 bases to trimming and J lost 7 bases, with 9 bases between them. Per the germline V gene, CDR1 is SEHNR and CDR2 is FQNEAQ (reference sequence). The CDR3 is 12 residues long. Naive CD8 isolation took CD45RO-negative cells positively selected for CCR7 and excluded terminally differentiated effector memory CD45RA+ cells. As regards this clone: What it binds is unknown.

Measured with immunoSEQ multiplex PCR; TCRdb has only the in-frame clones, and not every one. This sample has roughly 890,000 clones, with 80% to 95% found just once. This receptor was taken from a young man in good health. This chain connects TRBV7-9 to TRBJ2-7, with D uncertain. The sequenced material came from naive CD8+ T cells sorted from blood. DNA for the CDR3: TGTGCCAGCAGCTTACGAAATATAGAGCAGTACTTC. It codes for CASSLRNIEQYF.